The 3 T cell receptor beta chains presented below share a single source sample, sequenced in a study of shared clonotypes between healthy human individuals. Profiled with immunoSEQ multiplex PCR; TCRdb holds only in-frame clones, not every one. The sample holds roughly 660,000 clones, about 90% seen once. The sample taken for sequencing was memory CD8+ T cells from PBMCs. Stated subset: CD45RO+ cells pooled with CCR7-negative TemRA cells. The receptors stem from a man aged 18 to 30 in good health. Some clones in this sample may be carry-over from other donors' samples.

The count of this clone is one. The gene calls are TRBV11-2 and TRBJ1-4; D uncertain. This CDR3 region has 13 residues. The V gene's germline CDR1 is SGHAT and CDR2 FQNNGV. Trimming took 5 bases from V and 6 from J, leaving 10 bases between them. The CDR3 loop reads CASSDRTYEKLFF. The CDR3 bases are TGTGCCAGCAGCGATAGGACGTATGAAAAACTGTTTTTT.

V usage is TRBV7-3 and J usage is TRBJ2-5; perhaps D is TRBD1 or TRBD2 (5 bases each). V was trimmed by 0 bases and J by 4 bases, leaving 12 bases between them. The CDR3 is made up of 15 amino acids. CDR1 SGHTA and CDR2 FQGTGA come from the germline V gene. The DNA of the CDR3 is TGTGCCAGCAGCTTAACGAGGGGTCTTGGAGAGACCCAGTACTTC. Encoded protein: CASSLTRGLGETQYF.

V usage is TRBV7-9 and J usage is TRBJ1-5, with D tentatively TRBD1 (5 bases). The CDR3 extends over 15 amino acids. CDR1 is SEHNR, CDR2 FQNEAQ, per germline (reference sequence). The germline V and J ends were trimmed by 5 bases and 6 bases, with 17 bases remaining between them. In DNA form, the CDR3 reads TGTGCCAGCAGCCAGGCGGGGACGGGCAGTCAGCCCCAGCATTTT. It codes for CASSQAGTGSQPQHF. The entire variable domain, with the rest obtained from reference TRBV7-9 and TRBJ1-5, is as follows: DTGVSQNPRHKITKRGQNVTFRCDPISEHNRLYWYRQTLGQGPEFLTYFQNEAQLEKSRLLSDRFSAERPKGSFSTLEIQRTEQGDSAMYLCASSQAGTGSQPQHFGDGTRLSIL.